A selection of T cell receptor beta chains follows, all from one sample in a study of T cell changes during pregnancy in multiple sclerosis. Profiling relied on immunoSEQ multiplex PCR, and the TCRdb table lists in-frame clones only, not all of them. This sample carries around 31,000 clones, 90% of them seen once, and the ten largest clones take about 3.9%. Here the sequenced sample was CD8+ T cells from peripheral blood mononuclear cells, taken in the second trimester of pregnancy. Receptors originate from a female donor with multiple sclerosis, enrolled in a pregnancy study. The CDR3 runs from the conserved cysteine through the conserved F or W. The order of the fields is D gene, V gene, J gene, clone size, CDR3 protein, CDR3 DNA. The D gene is left open where the match is weak. Size values are once, few and many counts, or a class for expanded clones, and some rows have none.

TRBD2	TRBV11-3	TRBJ2-1	.	CASSPGTSGRNEQFF	TGTGCCAGCAGCCCGGGGACTAGCGGGAGGAACGAGCAGTTCTTC
TRBD2	TRBV27	TRBJ2-1	.	CASRHGSGSSYNEQFF	TGTGCCAGCAGACACGGCAGCGGGAGCTCCTACAATGAGCAGTTCTTC
TRBD2	TRBV4-2	TRBJ2-7	.	CASSHGLDGYEQYF	TGTGCCAGCAGCCACGGACTAGACGGCTACGAGCAGTACTTC
TRBD1	TRBV28	TRBJ1-5	.	CASSPGTAVSQPQHF	TGTGCCAGCAGTCCCGGGACAGCTGTTAGTCAGCCCCAGCATTTT
TRBD2	TRBV12-5	TRBJ2-3	.	CASGPTSGVGTDTQYF	TGTGCTAGTGGTCCCACTAGCGGGGTGGGAACAGATACGCAGTATTTT
TRBD2	TRBV7-3	TRBJ2-5	.	CASSERGGIGETQYF	TGTGCCAGCAGCGAACGGGGGGGAATAGGAGAGACCCAGTACTTC
TRBD2	TRBV7-9	TRBJ2-5	.	CASSFGLAGDEETQYF	TGTGCCAGCAGCTTCGGACTAGCGGGAGACGAAGAGACCCAGTACTTC
.	TRBV7-9	TRBJ1-2	once	CASTFRGGGYTF	TGTGCCAGCACTTTCCGGGGGGGAGGCTACACCTTC
.	TRBV6-5	TRBJ2-4	.	CASSHRDAKNIQYF	TGTGCCAGCAGTCACAGGGACGCCAAAAACATTCAGTACTTC
.	TRBV29-1	TRBJ1-1	.	CSVGHRWNTEAFF	TGCAGCGTTGGGCACAGATGGAACACTGAAGCTTTCTTT
.	TRBV27	TRBJ1-5	.	CASSSIDSNQPQHF	TGTGCCAGCAGTTCCATAGATAGCAATCAGCCCCAGCATTTT
TRBD2	TRBV7-8	TRBJ2-1	.	CASSPRPLIAGVEQFF	TGTGCCAGCAGCCCACGACCCTTGATAGCGGGAGTTGAGCAGTTCTTC
.	TRBV30	TRBJ2-7	.	CAWSRTPYRLSNSYEQYF	TGTGCCTGGTCCAGAACCCCTTACAGATTAAGCAACTCCTACGAGCAGTACTTC
.	TRBV9	TRBJ2-1	medium-sized	CASSVGSGLSPGNEQFF	TGTGCCAGCAGCGTTGGGAGCGGCCTTTCCCCGGGCAATGAGCAGTTCTTC
TRBD1	TRBV10-3	TRBJ1-4	once	CASVPGQGTNEKLFF	TGTGCCAGCGTCCCGGGACAGGGAACTAATGAAAAACTGTTTTTT
TRBD2	TRBV6-4	TRBJ2-2	once	CASSQLAGVGAGELFF	TGTGCCAGCAGTCAACTAGCGGGAGTAGGGGCCGGGGAGCTGTTTTTT
TRBD2	TRBV27	TRBJ2-3	.	CASSLAAGEIWTDTQYF	TGTGCCAGCAGTTTAGCAGCGGGAGAAATATGGACAGATACGCAGTATTTT
TRBD2	TRBV7-9	TRBJ2-3	.	CASSFLMTSGGTDTQYF	TGTGCCAGCAGCTTTTTGATGACTAGCGGGGGCACAGATACGCAGTATTTT
.	TRBV28	TRBJ2-1	.	CASSLPSSGRPESSYNEQFF	TGTGCCAGCAGTTTACCGAGTAGCGGCCGACCGGAAAGCTCCTACAATGAGCAGTTCTTC
.	TRBV4-1	TRBJ1-1	once	CASSQDAQGWTEAFF	TGCGCCAGCAGCCAAGACGCTCAGGGATGGACTGAAGCTTTCTTT
TRBD1	TRBV27	TRBJ2-7	.	CASSLSPGTGTYEQYF	TGTGCCAGCAGTTTATCGCCCGGGACAGGGACCTACGAGCAGTACTTC
.	TRBV5-1	TRBJ2-1	once	CASSFNFYNEQFF	TGCGCCAGCAGCTTTAACTTCTACAATGAGCAGTTCTTC
.	TRBV28	TRBJ2-7	once	CASSLLIDTDYEQYF	TGTGCCAGCAGTTTACTTATCGACACCGACTACGAGCAGTACTTC
.	TRBV27	TRBJ2-7	.	CASSLNRAYEQYF	TGTGCCAGCAGTTTAAACAGAGCATACGAGCAGTACTTC
.	TRBV25-1	TRBJ2-7	.	CASRDTRYEQYF	TGTGCCAGCAGGGACACCCGATACGAGCAGTACTTC
.	TRBV30	TRBJ1-2	.	CAWSAPGQKLYGYTF	TGTGCCTGGAGTGCACCAGGACAAAAACTCTATGGCTACACCTTC
.	TRBV4-3	TRBJ1-2	.	CASSQDRQEGYGYTF	TGCGCCAGCAGCCAAGATAGACAGGAAGGCTATGGCTACACCTTC
TRBD1	TRBV28	TRBJ1-2	.	CASSPDRVRYTF	TGTGCCAGCAGCCCGGACAGGGTTCGCTACACCTTC
TRBD2	TRBV6-4	TRBJ2-3	.	CASSKAGGTDTQYF	TGTGCCAGCAGTAAAGCGGGGGGCACAGATACGCAGTATTTT
.	TRBV20-1	TRBJ1-1	.	CARLRGTEAFF	TGCGCAAGACTTCGAGGGACTGAAGCTTTCTTT
TRBD1	TRBV28	TRBJ2-7	.	CASTFLGTGDGDEQYF	TGTGCCAGCACCTTTCTGGGGACAGGCGACGGCGACGAGCAGTACTTC
TRBD1	TRBV5-5	TRBJ1-1	.	CASSQTADRVRGSEAFF	TGTGCCAGCAGCCAAACTGCGGACAGGGTGCGGGGGTCTGAAGCTTTCTTT
.	TRBV5-1	TRBJ2-3	once	CASSLLEYTDTQYF	TGCGCCAGCAGCCTACTAGAGTATACAGATACGCAGTATTTT
TRBD1	TRBV19	TRBJ2-7	.	CASSTTGIHYEQYF	TGTGCCAGTAGTACGACAGGGATCCACTACGAGCAGTACTTC
TRBD1	TRBV27	TRBJ2-7	.	CASSLDRGISYEQYF	TGTGCCAGCAGCCTAGACAGGGGAATTTCGTACGAGCAGTACTTC
TRBD1	TRBV7-6	TRBJ2-3	.	CASSRGTGMGTDTQYF	TGTGCCAGCAGCCGGGGGACAGGGATGGGGACAGATACGCAGTATTTT
TRBD2	TRBV7-9	TRBJ2-1	.	CASSLAGGSDEQFF	TGTGCCAGCAGCTTAGCGGGCGGGAGCGATGAGCAGTTCTTC
.	TRBV27	TRBJ2-1	.	CASSLVLGFDEQFF	TGTGCCAGCAGTTTAGTCCTAGGCTTCGATGAGCAGTTCTTC
.	TRBV7-8	TRBJ1-1	.	CASTPLRFVNTEAFF	TGTGCCAGCACCCCCCTCAGGTTTGTGAACACTGAAGCTTTCTTT
TRBD2	TRBV9	TRBJ2-7	.	CASSAGLEAGALSWSEQYF	TGTGCCAGCAGCGCGGGGCTCGAAGCGGGAGCTTTATCTTGGTCCGAGCAGTACTTC
TRBD1	TRBV19	TRBJ2-7	.	CASSKGGQGSEQYF	TGTGCCAGTAGTAAAGGGGGACAGGGAAGCGAGCAGTACTTC
TRBD1	TRBV4-1	TRBJ2-7	.	CASSQGTGNYEQYF	TGCGCCAGCAGCCAAGGGACAGGGAATTACGAGCAGTACTTC
TRBD1	TRBV19	TRBJ2-7	.	CASSPGQGAFEQYF	TGTGCCAGTAGCCCGGGACAGGGGGCGTTCGAGCAGTACTTC
TRBD1	TRBV7-6	TRBJ2-7	.	CASSHGQGMSEQYF	TGTGCCAGCAGCCACGGACAGGGTATGAGCGAGCAGTACTTC
.	TRBV28	TRBJ2-7	.	CASSYDTYEQYF	TGTGCCAGCAGCTATGACACCTACGAGCAGTACTTC
TRBD2	TRBV11-2	TRBJ2-1	.	CASSPDPEAGGYNEQFF	TGTGCCAGCAGCCCGGACCCGGAGGCGGGAGGTTACAATGAGCAGTTCTTC
TRBD1	TRBV7-7	TRBJ2-5	.	CASSSLQGPAETQYF	TGTGCTAGCAGCTCCTTACAGGGGCCGGCGGAGACCCAGTACTTC
.	TRBV5-1	TRBJ2-7	.	CASSSSGDRSSYEQYF	TGCGCCAGCAGCTCGAGCGGTGACAGGAGCTCCTACGAGCAGTACTTC
.	TRBV27	TRBJ1-1	.	CASSFTGHRNTEAFF	TGTGCCAGCAGTTTCACAGGGCACAGGAACACTGAAGCTTTCTTT
.	TRBV6-5	TRBJ1-1	.	CASSAWTANTEAFF	TGTGCCAGCAGTGCCTGGACAGCGAACACTGAAGCTTTCTTT